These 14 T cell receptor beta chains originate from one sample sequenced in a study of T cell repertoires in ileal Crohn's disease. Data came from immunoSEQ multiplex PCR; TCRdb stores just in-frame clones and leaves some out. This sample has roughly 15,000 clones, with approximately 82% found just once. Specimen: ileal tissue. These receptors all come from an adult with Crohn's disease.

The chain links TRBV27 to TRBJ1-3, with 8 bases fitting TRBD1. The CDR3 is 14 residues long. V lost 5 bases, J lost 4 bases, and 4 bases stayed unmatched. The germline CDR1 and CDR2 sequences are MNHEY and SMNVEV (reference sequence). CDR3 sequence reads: CASSDRGMGNTIYF. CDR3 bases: TGTGCCAGCAGTGACAGGGGTATGGGAAACACCATATATTTT.

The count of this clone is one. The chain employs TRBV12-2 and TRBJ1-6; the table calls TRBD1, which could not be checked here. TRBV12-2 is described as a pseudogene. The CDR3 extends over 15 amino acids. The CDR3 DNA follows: TGTGCAAGTCGCTTAGCCCCGGACAGGGGTTCACCCCTCCACTTT. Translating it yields CASRLAPDRGSPLHF.

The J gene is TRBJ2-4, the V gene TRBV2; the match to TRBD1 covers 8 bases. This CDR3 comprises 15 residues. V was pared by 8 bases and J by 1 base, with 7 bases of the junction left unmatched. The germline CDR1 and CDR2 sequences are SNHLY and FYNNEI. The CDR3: CASGGWTGAKNIQYF. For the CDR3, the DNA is TGTGCCAGCGGGGGTTGGACAGGGGCCAAAAACATTCAGTACTTC.

The CDR3 DNA sequence: TGCGCCAGCAGCCACACAGGAGAAAAACTGTTTTTT. This encodes CASSHTGEKLFF. The chain uses TRBV4-3 and TRBJ1-4, with D maybe TRBD1 (5 bases). Germline V gives CDR1 LGHNA, CDR2 YSLEER. The CDR3 is made up of 12 amino acids. V lost 3 bases, J lost 8 bases, and 7 bases lay in between.

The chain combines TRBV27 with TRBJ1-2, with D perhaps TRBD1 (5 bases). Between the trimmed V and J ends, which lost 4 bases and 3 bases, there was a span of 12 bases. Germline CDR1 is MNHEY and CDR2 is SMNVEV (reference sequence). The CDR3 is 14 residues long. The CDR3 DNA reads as TGTGCCAGCAGTTCCACCGGGGGGGACTATGGCTACACCTTC. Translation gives CASSSTGGDYGYTF.

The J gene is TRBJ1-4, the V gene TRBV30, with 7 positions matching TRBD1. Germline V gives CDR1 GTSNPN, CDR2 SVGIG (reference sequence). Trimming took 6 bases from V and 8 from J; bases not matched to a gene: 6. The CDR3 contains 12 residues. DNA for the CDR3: TGTGCCTGCGGGACAGTTGGGGAAAAACTGTTTTTT. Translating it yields CACGTVGEKLFF.

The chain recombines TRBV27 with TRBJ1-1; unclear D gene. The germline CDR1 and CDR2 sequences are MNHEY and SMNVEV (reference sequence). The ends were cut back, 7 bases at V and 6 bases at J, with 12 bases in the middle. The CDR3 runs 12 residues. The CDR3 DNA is TGTGCCAGCATGGGCCCCGGCGCTGAAGCTTTCTTT. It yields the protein CASMGPGAEAFF.

In nucleotides, the CDR3 is TGTGCCAGCAGTGCCCCCCGCGGCGAGCAGTACTTC. Its translation: CASSAPRGEQYF. This chain links TRBV25-1 with TRBJ2-7, with D uncertain. The CDR3 is made up of 12 amino acids. V lost 4 bases to trimming and J lost 6 bases, with 10 bases between them. Germline assignment: CDR1 MGHDK and CDR2 SYGVNS.

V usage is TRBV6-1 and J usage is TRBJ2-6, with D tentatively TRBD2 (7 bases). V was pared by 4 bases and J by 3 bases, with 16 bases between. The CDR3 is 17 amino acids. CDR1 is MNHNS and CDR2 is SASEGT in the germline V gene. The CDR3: CASSGWWGGDGANVLTF. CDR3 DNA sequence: TGTGCCAGCAGTGGGTGGTGGGGGGGCGATGGGGCCAACGTCCTGACTTTC.

In DNA form, the CDR3 reads TGTGCCATGTCGACAGGAAACTATGGCTACACCTTC. Its protein is CAMSTGNYGYTF. The J gene is TRBJ1-2, the V gene TRBV27; the D gene is possibly TRBD1 (6 bases). The germline gives CDR1 MNHEY, CDR2 SMNVEV (reference sequence). Trimming stripped 10 bases from V and 2 bases from J, with 11 bases between. The CDR3 contains 12 residues.

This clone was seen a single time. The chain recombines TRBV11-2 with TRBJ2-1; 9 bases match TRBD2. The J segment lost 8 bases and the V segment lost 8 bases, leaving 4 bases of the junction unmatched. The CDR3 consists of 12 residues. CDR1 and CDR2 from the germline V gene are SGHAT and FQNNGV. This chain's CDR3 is CASVPSGDEQFF. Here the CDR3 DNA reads TGTGCCAGCGTCCCTAGCGGGGATGAGCAGTTCTTC.

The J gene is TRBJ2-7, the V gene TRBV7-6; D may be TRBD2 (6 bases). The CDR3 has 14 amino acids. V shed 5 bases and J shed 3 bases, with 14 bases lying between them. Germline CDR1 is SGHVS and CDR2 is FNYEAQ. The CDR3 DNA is TGTGCCAGCAGCAACCCGGGACTCGACTACGAGCAGTACTTC. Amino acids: CASSNPGLDYEQYF.

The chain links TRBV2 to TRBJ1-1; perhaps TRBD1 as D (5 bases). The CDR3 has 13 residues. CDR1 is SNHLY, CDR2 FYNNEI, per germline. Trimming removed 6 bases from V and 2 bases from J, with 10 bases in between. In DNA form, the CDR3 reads TGTGCCAGCAGCGGGGACTTTAACACTGAAGCTTTCTTT. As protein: CASSGDFNTEAFF.

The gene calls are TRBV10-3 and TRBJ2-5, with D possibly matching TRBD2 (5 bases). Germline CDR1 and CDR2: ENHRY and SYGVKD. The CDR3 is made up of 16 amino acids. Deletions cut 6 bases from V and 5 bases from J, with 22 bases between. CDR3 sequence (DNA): TGTGCCATCAGCGCTCTAGGCCGGGCCACGGGGGAGACCCAGTACTTC. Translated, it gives CAISALGRATGETQYF.